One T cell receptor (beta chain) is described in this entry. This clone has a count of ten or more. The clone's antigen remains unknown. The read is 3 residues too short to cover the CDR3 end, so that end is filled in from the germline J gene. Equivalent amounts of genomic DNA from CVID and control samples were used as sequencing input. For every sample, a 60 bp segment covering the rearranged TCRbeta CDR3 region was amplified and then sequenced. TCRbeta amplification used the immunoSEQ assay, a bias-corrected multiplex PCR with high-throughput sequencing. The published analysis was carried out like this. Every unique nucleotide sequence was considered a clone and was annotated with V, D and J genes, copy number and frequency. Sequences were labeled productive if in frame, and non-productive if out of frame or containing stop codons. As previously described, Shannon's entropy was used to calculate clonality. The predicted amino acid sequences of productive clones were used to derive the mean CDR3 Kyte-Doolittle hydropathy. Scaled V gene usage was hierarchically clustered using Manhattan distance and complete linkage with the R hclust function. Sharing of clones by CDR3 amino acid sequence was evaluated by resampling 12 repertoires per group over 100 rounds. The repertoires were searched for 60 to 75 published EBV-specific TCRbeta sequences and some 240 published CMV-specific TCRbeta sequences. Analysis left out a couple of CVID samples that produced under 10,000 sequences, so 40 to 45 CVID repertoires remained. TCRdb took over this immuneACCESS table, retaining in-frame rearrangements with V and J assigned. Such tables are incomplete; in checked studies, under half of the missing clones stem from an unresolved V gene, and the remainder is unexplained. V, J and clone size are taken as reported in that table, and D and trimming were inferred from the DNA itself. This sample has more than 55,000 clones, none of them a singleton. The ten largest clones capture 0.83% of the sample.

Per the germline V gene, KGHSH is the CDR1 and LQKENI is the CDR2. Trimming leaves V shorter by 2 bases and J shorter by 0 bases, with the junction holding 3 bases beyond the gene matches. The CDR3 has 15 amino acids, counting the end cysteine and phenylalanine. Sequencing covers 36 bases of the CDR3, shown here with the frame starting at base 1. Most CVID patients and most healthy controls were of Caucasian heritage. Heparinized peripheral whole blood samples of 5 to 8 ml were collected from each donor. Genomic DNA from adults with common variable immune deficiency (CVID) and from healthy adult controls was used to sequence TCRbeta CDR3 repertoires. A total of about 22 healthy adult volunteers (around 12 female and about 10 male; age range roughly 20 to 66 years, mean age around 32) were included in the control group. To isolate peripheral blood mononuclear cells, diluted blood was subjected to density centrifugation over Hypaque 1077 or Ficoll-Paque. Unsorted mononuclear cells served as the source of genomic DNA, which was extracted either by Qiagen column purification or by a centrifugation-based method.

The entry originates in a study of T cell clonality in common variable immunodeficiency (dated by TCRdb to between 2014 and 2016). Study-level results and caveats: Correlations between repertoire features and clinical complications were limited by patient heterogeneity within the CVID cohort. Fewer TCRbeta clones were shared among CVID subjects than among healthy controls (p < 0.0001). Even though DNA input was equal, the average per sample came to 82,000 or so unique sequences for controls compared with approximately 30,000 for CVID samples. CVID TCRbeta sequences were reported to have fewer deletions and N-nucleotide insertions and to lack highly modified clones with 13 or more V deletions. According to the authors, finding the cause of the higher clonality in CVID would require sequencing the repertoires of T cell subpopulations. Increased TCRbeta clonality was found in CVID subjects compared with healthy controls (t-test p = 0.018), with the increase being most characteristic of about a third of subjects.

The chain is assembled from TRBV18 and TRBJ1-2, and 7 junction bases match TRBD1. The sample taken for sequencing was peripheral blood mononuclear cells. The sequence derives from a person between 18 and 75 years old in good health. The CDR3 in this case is CASSPTGEANYGYTF. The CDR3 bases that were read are TGTGCCAGCTCACCAACAGGGGAGGCTAACTATGGC. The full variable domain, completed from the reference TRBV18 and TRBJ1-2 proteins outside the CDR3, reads NAGVMQNPRHLVRRRGQEARLRCSPMKGHSHVYWYRQLPEEGLKFMVYLQKENIIDESGMPKERFSAEFPKEGPSILRIQQVVRGDSAAYFCASSPTGEANYGYTFGSGTRLTVV.